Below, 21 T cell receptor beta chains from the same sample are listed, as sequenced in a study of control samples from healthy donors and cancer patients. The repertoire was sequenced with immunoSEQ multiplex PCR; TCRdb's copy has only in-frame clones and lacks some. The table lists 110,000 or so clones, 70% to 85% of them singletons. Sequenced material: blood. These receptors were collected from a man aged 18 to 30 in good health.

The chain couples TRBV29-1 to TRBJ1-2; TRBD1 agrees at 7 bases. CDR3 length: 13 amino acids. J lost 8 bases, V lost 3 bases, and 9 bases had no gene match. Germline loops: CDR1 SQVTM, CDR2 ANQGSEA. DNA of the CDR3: TGCAGCGTTGAGGAAACCAGGGGGGACGGCTACACCTTC. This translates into CSVEETRGDGYTF.

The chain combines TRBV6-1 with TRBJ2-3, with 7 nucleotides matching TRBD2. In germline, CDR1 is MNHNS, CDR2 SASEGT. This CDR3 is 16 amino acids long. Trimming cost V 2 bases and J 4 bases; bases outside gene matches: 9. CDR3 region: CASSEYPSGGPDTQYF. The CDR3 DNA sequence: TGTGCCAGCAGTGAATATCCCTCGGGGGGTCCAGATACGCAGTATTTT.

Here the CDR3 reads CASSLFGNHEQYF. The CDR3 DNA is TGCGCCAGCAGCTTGTTTGGGAACCACGAGCAGTACTTC. The chain has TRBV5-1 and TRBJ2-7; D unresolved. Trimming pared 1 base from V and 5 bases from J, leaving 10 bases between. The CDR3 sequence is 13 residues long. CDR1 SGHRS and CDR2 YFSETQ come from the germline V gene.

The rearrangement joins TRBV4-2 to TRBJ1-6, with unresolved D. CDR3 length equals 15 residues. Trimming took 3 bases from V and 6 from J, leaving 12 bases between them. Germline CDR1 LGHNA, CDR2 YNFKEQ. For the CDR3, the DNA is TGTGCCAGCAGCCATCTCCCCGAACTTAATTCACCCCTCCACTTT. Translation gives CASSHLPELNSPLHF.

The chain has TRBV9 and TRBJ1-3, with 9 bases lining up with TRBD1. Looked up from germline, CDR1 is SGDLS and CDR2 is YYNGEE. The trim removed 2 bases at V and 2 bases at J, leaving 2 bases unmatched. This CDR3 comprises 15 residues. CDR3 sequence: CASSVGDRAGNTIYF. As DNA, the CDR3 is TGTGCCAGCAGCGTGGGGGACAGGGCTGGAAACACCATATATTTT.

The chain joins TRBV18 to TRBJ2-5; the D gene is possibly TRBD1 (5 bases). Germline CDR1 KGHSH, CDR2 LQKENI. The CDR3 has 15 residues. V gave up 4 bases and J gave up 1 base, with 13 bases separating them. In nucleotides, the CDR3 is TGTGCCAGCTCACTCTCGACAGCCACCCAAGAGACCCAGTACTTC. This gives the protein CASSLSTATQETQYF.

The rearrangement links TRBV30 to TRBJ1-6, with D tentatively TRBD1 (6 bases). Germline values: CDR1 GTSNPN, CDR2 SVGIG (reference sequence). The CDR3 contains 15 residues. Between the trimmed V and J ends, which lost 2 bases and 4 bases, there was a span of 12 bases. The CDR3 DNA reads TGTGCCTGGAGTTGGGGTGGACAGTATAATTCACCCCTCCACTTT. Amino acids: CAWSWGGQYNSPLHF.

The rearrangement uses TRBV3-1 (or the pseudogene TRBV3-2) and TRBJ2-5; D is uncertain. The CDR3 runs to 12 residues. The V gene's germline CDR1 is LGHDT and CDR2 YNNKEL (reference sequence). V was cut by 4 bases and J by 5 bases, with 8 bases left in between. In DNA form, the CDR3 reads TGTGCCAGCAGCCTTCTGGGGGAGACCCAGTACTTC. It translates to CASSLLGETQYF.

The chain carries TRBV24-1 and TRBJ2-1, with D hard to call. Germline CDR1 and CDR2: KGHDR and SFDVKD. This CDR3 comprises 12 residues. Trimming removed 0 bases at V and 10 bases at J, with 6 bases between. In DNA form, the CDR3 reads TGTGCCACCAGTGATTTGGGGGTCGAGCAGTTCTTC. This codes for CATSDLGVEQFF.

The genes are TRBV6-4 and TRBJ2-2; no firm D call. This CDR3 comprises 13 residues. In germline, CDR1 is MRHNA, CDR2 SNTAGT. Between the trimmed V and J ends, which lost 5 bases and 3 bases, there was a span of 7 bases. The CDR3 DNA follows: TGTGCCAGCAGTACCTTGGACACCGGGGAGCTGTTTTTT. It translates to CASSTLDTGELFF.

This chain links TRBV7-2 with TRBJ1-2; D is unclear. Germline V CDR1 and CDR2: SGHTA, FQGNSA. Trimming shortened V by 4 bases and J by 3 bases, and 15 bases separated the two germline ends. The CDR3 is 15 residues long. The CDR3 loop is CASSSARTDYYGYTF. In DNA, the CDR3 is TGTGCCAGCAGCTCCGCACGGACGGACTACTATGGCTACACCTTC.

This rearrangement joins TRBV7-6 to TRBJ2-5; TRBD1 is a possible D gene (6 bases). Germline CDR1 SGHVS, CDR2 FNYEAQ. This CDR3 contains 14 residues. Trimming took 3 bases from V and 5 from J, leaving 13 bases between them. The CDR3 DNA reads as TGTGCCAGCAGCTTCCCCCAGGGGTTGGAGACCCAGTACTTC. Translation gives CASSFPQGLETQYF.

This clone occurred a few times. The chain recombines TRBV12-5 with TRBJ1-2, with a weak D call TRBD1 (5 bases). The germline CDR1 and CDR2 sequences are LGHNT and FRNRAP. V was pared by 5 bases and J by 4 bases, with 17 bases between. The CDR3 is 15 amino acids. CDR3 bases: TGTGCTAGTGGTCCGTCAGTAGGGGCTCGCTATGGCTACACCTTC. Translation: CASGPSVGARYGYTF.

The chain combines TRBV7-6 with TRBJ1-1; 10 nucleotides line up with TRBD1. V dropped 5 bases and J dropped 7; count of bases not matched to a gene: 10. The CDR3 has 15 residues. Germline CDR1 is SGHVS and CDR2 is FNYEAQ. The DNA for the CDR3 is TGTGCCAGCAGCCCTTGGGACAGGGGATACGGTGAAGCTTTCTTT. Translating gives CASSPWDRGYGEAFF.

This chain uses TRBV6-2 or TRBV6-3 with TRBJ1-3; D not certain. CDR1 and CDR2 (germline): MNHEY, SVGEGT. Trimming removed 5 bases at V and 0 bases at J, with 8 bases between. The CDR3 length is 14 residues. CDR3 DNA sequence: TGTGCCAGCAGTCTGACCTACTCTGGAAACACCATATATTTT. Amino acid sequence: CASSLTYSGNTIYF.

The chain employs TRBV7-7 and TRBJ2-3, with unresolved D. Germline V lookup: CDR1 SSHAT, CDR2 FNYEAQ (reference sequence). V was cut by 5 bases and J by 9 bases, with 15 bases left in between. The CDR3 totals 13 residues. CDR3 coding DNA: TGTGCCAGCAGCAAAGGACCCCAAGACACGCAGTATTTT. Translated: CASSKGPQDTQYF.

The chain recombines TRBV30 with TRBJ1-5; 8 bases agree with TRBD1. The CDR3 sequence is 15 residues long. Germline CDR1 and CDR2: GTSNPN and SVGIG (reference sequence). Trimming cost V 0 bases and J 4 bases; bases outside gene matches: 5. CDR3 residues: CAWSVMGQANQPQHF. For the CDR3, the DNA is TGTGCCTGGAGTGTGATGGGACAGGCAAATCAGCCCCAGCATTTT.

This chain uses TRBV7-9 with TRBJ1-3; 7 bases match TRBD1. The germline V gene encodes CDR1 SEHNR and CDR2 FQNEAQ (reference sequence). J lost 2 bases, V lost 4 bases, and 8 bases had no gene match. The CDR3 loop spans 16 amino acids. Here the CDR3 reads CASSSQFDRAGNTIYF. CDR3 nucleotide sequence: TGTGCCAGCAGCTCACAGTTCGACAGGGCTGGAAACACCATATATTTT.

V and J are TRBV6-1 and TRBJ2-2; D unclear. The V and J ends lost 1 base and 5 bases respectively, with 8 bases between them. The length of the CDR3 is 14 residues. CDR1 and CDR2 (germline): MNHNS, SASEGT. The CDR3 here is CASSEVVFTGELFF. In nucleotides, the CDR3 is TGTGCCAGCAGTGAAGTAGTGTTTACCGGGGAGCTGTTTTTT.

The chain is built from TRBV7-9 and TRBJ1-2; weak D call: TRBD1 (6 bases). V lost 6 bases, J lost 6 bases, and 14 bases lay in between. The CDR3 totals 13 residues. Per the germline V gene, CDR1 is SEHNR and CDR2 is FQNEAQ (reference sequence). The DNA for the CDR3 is TGTGCCAGCAGACGCCAGGGGAGCGATGGCTACACCTTC. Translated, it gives CASRRQGSDGYTF.

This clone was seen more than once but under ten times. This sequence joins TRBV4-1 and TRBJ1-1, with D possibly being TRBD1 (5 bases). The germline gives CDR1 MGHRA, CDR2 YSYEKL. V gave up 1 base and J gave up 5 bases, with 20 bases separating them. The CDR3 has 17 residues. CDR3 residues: CASSQAGTVAGFTEAFF. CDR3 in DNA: TGCGCCAGCAGCCAAGCTGGCACGGTTGCAGGGTTTACTGAAGCTTTCTTT.